Below are 2 T cell receptor beta chains sequenced from a single sample in a study of CD8+ T cells in alopecia areata. Extracted RNA was reverse transcribed into cDNA, the sequencing template. The data were produced by immunoSEQ multiplex PCR, yet TCRdb's version contains in-frame clones alone and is incomplete. Found here are hundreds of thousands of clones, 50% to 60% of them singletons; the top ten hold roughly 0.47%. Sequencing used CD4+ T cells sorted from blood, obtained at week 0. Every receptor here comes from a human donor with alopecia areata.

This chain joins TRBV6-5 and TRBJ2-4; TRBD1 aligns across 9 bases. The CDR3 totals 15 residues. Germline CDR1 is MNHEY and CDR2 is SVGAGI. The V gene end was trimmed by 2 bases and the J gene end by 3 bases; junction bases not matched to a gene: 2. CDR3 sequence (DNA): TGTGCCAGCAGTTACGGACAGGGGAGCAAAAACATTCAGTACTTC. Its translation: CASSYGQGSKNIQYF.

The chain uses TRBV9 and TRBJ1-2; no reliable D call. The V and J ends lost 3 bases and 2 bases respectively, with 11 bases between them. Germline assignment: CDR1 SGDLS and CDR2 YYNGEE. The CDR3 contains 14 residues. The CDR3 DNA reads TGTGCCAGCAGCGGCACGGTAAGCAACTATGGCTACACCTTC. As protein: CASSGTVSNYGYTF.